This TCR beta chain was captured by sequencing in a study of T cells after yellow fever vaccination (dated by TCRdb to the late 2010s). In the study overall: Libraries from fractions with low cell numbers were prepared with the SMART-Seq v4 Ultra Low Input RNA kit. Bulk PBMC replicates and cell subsets were isolated from blood drawn at multiple timepoints before and after both primary and secondary immunization. To follow T-cell clones before and after primary and booster YFV17D yellow fever vaccination, bulk TCR alpha and beta repertoires were sequenced over time. Two healthy male donors, one aged 18 to 30 and one aged 30 to 39 years, made up the cohort.

This clonotype was seen at least ten times. Its recognized antigen is unknown. One base away there is no much larger clone; base qualities are not given. For this chain, trimming is 0 bases at the V end and 4 bases at the J end, and the number of junction bases without a gene match is 1. Its CDR3 holds 15 amino acids, cysteine through phenylalanine. Just the 45-base CDR3 DNA is kept, in frame starting at base 1. CDR1 and CDR2 were assigned from the germline V gene (reference sequence) as SEHNR and FQNEAQ. TCR cDNA was made using 5'RACE template switching, a step that added a universal primer site and unique molecular identifiers. cDNA synthesis was primed from both the TCR alpha and TCR beta constant segments. Libraries were amplified in two PCR steps, with sample barcodes and sequencing adapters added in the second step. Sequencing of the libraries was done on either Illumina HiSeq 2500 (2x100 bp) or NovaSeq (2x150 bp). The authors' analysis ran thus. MIGEC was used to demultiplex reads and collapse the reads into UMI consensus sequences, and MiXCR was used for V(D)J alignment. Clonotypes responding to the vaccine were identified with edgeR on replicate PBMC samples, with the criteria of FDR below 0.01 and a log2 fold change above 5 up to day 15. Each bulk clonotype received a CD4 or CD8 identity based on whether the sequenced CD4 or CD8 repertoire contained that clonotype at higher abundance. In TCRdb, the public reads were trimmed at Q25 with fastp and aligned with MiXCR, with productive beta chains retained. Every distinct CDR3 protein forms one entry, paired with its most common genes and DNA. V and J calls and clone size were set by TCRdb, not the authors. For this sample there are fewer than 350,000 distinct CDR3 sequences; 8.7% appear just once. The leading ten clones occupy 18% of the sample.

The intended sense of this specimen's treatment or condition label: live attenuated yellow fever vaccine strain. At every blood-draw timepoint, two biological replicates of bulk PBMCs were collected. PBMCs were isolated from peripheral blood using a standard Ficoll-Paque protocol. TriZol was used to extract RNA from bulk PBMCs, CD4 and CD8 fractions, and dextramer-positive and dextramer-negative fractions. Beyond this particular receptor, the publication reports: After the booster, most of the clones that had expanded following primary vaccination were detected again (approximately 96% of CD4 and around 90% of CD8), which suggests that memory was broadly maintained. Computational filtering was needed because FACS-sorted repertoires could contain abundant contaminating clonotypes from the bulk population. The study included only a couple of donors, which limits how far the findings can be generalized. Compared with the primary T-cell response, the secondary T-cell response was weaker but faster, peaking on day 5 rather than day 15. A small fraction of clonotypes showed up in both the CD4 and CD8 compartments, probably as a result of convergent recombination.

The chain is made from TRBV7-9 and TRBJ2-2; the junction holds 8 bases that match TRBD1. Here the sequenced sample was PBMCs, taken on the day of the first yellow fever vaccination. The receptor was derived from a man younger than 35 who received the YFV17D yellow fever vaccine. The CDR3 loop reads CASSLAGTGTGELFF. The DNA reads TGTGCCAGCAGCTTAGCCGGGACAGGCACCGGGGAGCTGTTTTTT.